This TCR beta chain originates from a study of cytomegalovirus exposure and HLA in healthy donors. Study-wide points: Reported results showed that the classifier diagnosed cytomegalovirus status with high specificity and sensitivity.

With 60 Vbeta and 13 Jbeta primers, the PCR was carried out. Sequencing was performed with immunoSEQ multiplex PCR; in TCRdb, only in-frame clones are kept and a portion is missing. Seen in this sample are approximately 140,000 clones; the ten most common clones hold around 1.7%. Turning to this clone: Its matching antigen is unknown.

This CDR3 has 16 amino acids. The junction had 3 bases not matched to a gene; V was cut back by 3 bases and J by 4 bases. Germline-derived CDR1 and CDR2 are MGHRA and YSYEKL. The receptor's source is a woman aged 50 to 65 in good health and CMV-seronegative. Input material: PBMCs. The V gene is TRBV4-1, the J gene TRBJ2-2; TRBD1 matches at 12 bases. The CDR3 nucleotides read TGCGCCAGCAGCCAGGGACAGGGGGCCGGCACCGGGGAGCTGTTTTTT. Protein: CASSQGQGAGTGELFF.